The rows below give T cell receptor beta chains drawn from one sample of a study of T cells in Graves' hyperthyroidism and ophthalmopathy. TCRdb processed the multiplex PCR reads anew with MiXCR; each CDR3 protein has one entry. The sample shows about 290,000 distinct CDR3 sequences, about an eighth of them seen only once. The sample taken for sequencing was blood. The receptors come from a woman aged 30 to 39 with Graves' hyperthyroidism that later progressed to Graves' ophthalmopathy. Both conserved end residues are part of each CDR3. A D gene is named only where the DNA matches it firmly. Clone size is stated in some rows and not others, as once, few, many or a class when expanded.

v_call: TRBV6-5; clone_size: NA; d_call: TRBD2; j_call: TRBJ2-1; cdr3_aa: CASSFLAGVAEQFF; cdr3_nt: TGTGCCAGCAGTTTTCTAGCGGGAGTGGCTGAGCAGTTCTTC
v_call: TRBV20-1; clone_size: many; d_call: TRBD1; j_call: TRBJ1-2; cdr3_aa: CSALTGTGSVGYTF; cdr3_nt: TGCAGTGCTTTAACCGGGACAGGGAGCGTTGGCTACACCTTC
v_call: TRBV24-1; clone_size: few; d_call: NA; j_call: TRBJ2-6; cdr3_aa: CATSDSGLGANVLTF; cdr3_nt: TGTGCCACCAGTGATTCGGGTCTCGGGGCCAACGTCCTGACTTTC
v_call: TRBV20-1; clone_size: many; d_call: NA; j_call: TRBJ1-6; cdr3_aa: CSASLAGDNSPLHF; cdr3_nt: TGCAGTGCCTCCCTTGCGGGCGATAATTCACCCCTCCACTTT
v_call: TRBV15; clone_size: many; d_call: NA; j_call: TRBJ2-7; cdr3_aa: CATSRGGYEQYF; cdr3_nt: TGTGCCACCAGCAGAGGCGGGTACGAGCAGTACTTC
v_call: TRBV27; clone_size: many; d_call: NA; j_call: TRBJ1-2; cdr3_aa: CASQYGVGYGYTF; cdr3_nt: TGTGCCAGCCAATACGGGGTAGGCTATGGCTACACCTTC
v_call: TRBV25-1; clone_size: NA; d_call: TRBD1; j_call: TRBJ2-2; cdr3_aa: CASSDVDRGRTGELFF; cdr3_nt: TGTGCCAGCAGTGATGTAGACAGGGGGCGCACCGGGGAGCTGTTTTTT
v_call: TRBV7-2; clone_size: NA; d_call: NA; j_call: TRBJ1-1; cdr3_aa: CASSLFPGLSEAFF; cdr3_nt: TGTGCCAGCAGCTTGTTCCCAGGGCTAAGTGAAGCTTTCTTT
v_call: TRBV7-9; clone_size: many; d_call: NA; j_call: TRBJ1-4; cdr3_aa: CASSLGPSGEKLFF; cdr3_nt: TGTGCCAGCAGCTTAGGACCCTCGGGCGAAAAACTGTTTTTT
v_call: TRBV9; clone_size: many; d_call: NA; j_call: TRBJ1-1; cdr3_aa: CASSVWQNTEAFF; cdr3_nt: TGTGCCAGCAGCGTATGGCAGAACACTGAAGCTTTCTTT
v_call: TRBV19; clone_size: few; d_call: TRBD2; j_call: TRBJ2-7; cdr3_aa: CASSLREGWEQYF; cdr3_nt: TGTGCCAGTAGTCTACGGGAGGGCTGGGAGCAGTACTTC
v_call: TRBV19; clone_size: many; d_call: NA; j_call: TRBJ2-7; cdr3_aa: CASSRGAPSYEQYF; cdr3_nt: TGTGCCAGTTCCCGAGGGGCACCTTCCTACGAGCAGTACTTC
v_call: TRBV30; clone_size: few; d_call: NA; j_call: TRBJ2-1; cdr3_aa: CAWSDGGAYNEQFF; cdr3_nt: TGTGCCTGGAGTGATGGAGGAGCGTACAATGAGCAGTTCTTC
v_call: TRBV19; clone_size: few; d_call: NA; j_call: TRBJ1-1; cdr3_aa: CASSIGVLNTEAFF; cdr3_nt: TGTGCCAGTAGTATAGGGGTACTGAACACTGAAGCTTTCTTT
v_call: TRBV18; clone_size: many; d_call: NA; j_call: TRBJ2-7; cdr3_aa: CASSPNRDEQYF; cdr3_nt: TGTGCCAGCTCACCTAACAGGGACGAGCAGTACTTC
v_call: TRBV29-1; clone_size: NA; d_call: NA; j_call: TRBJ2-2; cdr3_aa: CSVESGETNTGELFF; cdr3_nt: TGCAGCGTTGAGAGCGGAGAAACGAACACCGGGGAGCTGTTTTTT
v_call: TRBV5-1; clone_size: NA; d_call: TRBD1; j_call: TRBJ1-2; cdr3_aa: CASSLEGGESYGYTF; cdr3_nt: TGCGCCAGCAGCTTGGAAGGGGGCGAGTCCTATGGCTACACCTTC
v_call: TRBV7-2; clone_size: many; d_call: NA; j_call: TRBJ2-7; cdr3_aa: CASSLEQGGYEQYF; cdr3_nt: TGTGCCAGCAGCTTAGAACAGGGAGGGTACGAGCAGTACTTC
v_call: TRBV5-8; clone_size: few; d_call: NA; j_call: TRBJ1-4; cdr3_aa: CASTPGVKVNEKLFF; cdr3_nt: TGTGCCAGCACCCCGGGGGTGAAGGTTAATGAAAAACTGTTTTTT
v_call: TRBV30; clone_size: many; d_call: NA; j_call: TRBJ1-1; cdr3_aa: CAWSPWGNTEAFF; cdr3_nt: TGTGCCTGGAGCCCCTGGGGGAACACTGAAGCTTTCTTT
v_call: TRBV20-1; clone_size: many; d_call: NA; j_call: TRBJ2-3; cdr3_aa: CSGGGQTDTQYF; cdr3_nt: TGCAGTGGAGGAGGGCAGACAGATACGCAGTATTTT
v_call: TRBV6-5; clone_size: many; d_call: NA; j_call: TRBJ2-6; cdr3_aa: CASSYSIRSGANVLTF; cdr3_nt: TGTGCCAGCAGTTACTCGATCCGCTCTGGGGCCAACGTCCTGACTTTC